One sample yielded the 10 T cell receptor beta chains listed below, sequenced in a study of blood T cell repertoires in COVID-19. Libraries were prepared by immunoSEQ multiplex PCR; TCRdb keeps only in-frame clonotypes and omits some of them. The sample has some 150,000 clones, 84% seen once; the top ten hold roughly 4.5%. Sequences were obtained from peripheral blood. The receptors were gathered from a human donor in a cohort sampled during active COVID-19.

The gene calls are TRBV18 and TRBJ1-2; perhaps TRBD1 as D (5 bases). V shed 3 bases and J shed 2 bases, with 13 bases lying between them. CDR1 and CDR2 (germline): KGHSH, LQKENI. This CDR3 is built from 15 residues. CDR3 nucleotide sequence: TGTGCCAGCTCACCCTCGGGACTTTTCAACTATGGCTACACCTTC. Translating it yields CASSPSGLFNYGYTF.

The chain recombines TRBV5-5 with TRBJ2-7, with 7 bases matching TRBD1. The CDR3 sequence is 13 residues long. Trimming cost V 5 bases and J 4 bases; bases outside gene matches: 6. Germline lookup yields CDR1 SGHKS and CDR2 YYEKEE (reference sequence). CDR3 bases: TGTGCCAGCAGGTGGGCAGGGGGATACGAGCAGTACGTC. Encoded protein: CASRWAGGYEQYV.

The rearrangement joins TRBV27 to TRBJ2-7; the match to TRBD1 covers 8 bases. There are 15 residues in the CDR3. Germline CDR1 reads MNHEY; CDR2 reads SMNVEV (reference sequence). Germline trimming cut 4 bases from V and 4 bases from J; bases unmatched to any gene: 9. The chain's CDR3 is CASSSPGQGSYEQYF. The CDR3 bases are TGTGCCAGCAGTTCGCCAGGACAGGGTTCTTACGAGCAGTACTTC.

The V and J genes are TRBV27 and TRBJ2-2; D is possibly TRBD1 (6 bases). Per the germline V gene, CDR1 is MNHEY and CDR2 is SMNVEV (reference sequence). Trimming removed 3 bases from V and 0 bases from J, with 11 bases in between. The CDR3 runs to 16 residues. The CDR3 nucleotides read TGTGCCAGCAGTTTTTTGGACAGTGCGAACACCGGGGAGCTGTTTTTT. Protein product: CASSFLDSANTGELFF.

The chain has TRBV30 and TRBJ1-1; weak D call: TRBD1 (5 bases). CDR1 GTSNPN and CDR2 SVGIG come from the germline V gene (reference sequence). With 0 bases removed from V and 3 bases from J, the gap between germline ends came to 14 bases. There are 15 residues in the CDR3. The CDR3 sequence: CAWSVPGHRDTEAFF. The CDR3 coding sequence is TGTGCCTGGAGTGTCCCCGGACATAGGGACACTGAAGCTTTCTTT.

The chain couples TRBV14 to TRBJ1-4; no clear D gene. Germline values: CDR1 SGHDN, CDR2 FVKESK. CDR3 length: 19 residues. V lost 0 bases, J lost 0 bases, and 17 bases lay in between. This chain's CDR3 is CASSQEPQSHSATNEKLFF. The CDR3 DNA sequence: TGTGCCAGCAGCCAAGAACCCCAGTCTCACAGTGCAACTAATGAAAAACTGTTTTTT.

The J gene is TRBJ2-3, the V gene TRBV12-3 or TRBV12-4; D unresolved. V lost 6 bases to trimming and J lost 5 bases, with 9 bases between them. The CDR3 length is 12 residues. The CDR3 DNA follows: TGTGCCAGCAGACCCCTAGGAGATACGCAGTATTTT. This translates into CASRPLGDTQYF.

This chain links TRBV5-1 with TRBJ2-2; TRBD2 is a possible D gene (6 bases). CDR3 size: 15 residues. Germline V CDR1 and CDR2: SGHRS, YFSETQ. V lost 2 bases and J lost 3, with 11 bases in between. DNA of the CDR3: TGCGCCAGCAGCTTTACGGGACTGTACACCGGGGAGCTGTTTTTT. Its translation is CASSFTGLYTGELFF.

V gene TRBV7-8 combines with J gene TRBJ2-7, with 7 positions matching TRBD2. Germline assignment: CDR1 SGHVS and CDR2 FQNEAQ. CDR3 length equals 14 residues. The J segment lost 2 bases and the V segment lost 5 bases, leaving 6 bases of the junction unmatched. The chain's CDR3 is CASSPSGAAYEQYF. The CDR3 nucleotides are TGTGCCAGCAGCCCCAGCGGGGCAGCCTACGAGCAGTACTTC. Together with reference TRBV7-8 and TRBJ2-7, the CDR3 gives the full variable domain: GAGVSQSPRYKVAKRGQDVALRCDPISGHVSLFWYQQALGQGPEFLTYFQNEAQLDKSGLPSDRFFAERPEGSVSTLKIQRTQQEDSAVYLCASSPSGAAYEQYFGPGTRLTVT.

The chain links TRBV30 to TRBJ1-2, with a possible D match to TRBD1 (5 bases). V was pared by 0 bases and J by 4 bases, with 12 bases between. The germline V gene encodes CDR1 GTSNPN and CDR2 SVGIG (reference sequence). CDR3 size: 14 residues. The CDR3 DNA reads TGTGCCTGGAGTGTCGGGGGGGTTAGCTATGGCTACACCTTC. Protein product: CAWSVGGVSYGYTF.